The T cell receptor (beta chain) under discussion was sequenced for a study of blood T cell repertoires in COVID-19. TCRdb's copy holds only in-frame clones and misses some; the assay was immunoSEQ multiplex PCR. The table has some 96,000 clones, approximately 87% seen once. The CDR3 extends over 14 amino acids. Germline loops: CDR1 SGDLS, CDR2 YYNGEE. Between the trimmed V and J ends, which lost 1 base and 4 bases, there was a span of 11 bases. The rearrangement uses TRBV9 and TRBJ1-1; D is undetermined. The specimen sequenced was peripheral blood. The TCR sequence derives from a human donor in a cohort sampled during active COVID-19. CDR3 sequence: CASSVSPRGTEAFF. CDR3 nucleotide sequence: TGTGCCAGCAGCGTATCCCCGCGCGGCACTGAAGCTTTCTTT. The variable domain in full, with the rest retrieved from reference TRBV9 and TRBJ1-1, is DSGVTQTPKHLITATGQRVTLRCSPRSGDLSVYWYQQSLDQGLQFLIQYYNGEERAKGNILERFSAQQFPDLHSELNLSSLELGDSALYFCASSVSPRGTEAFFGQGTRLTVV.